This passage covers 2 T cell receptor beta chains from one sample sequenced in a study of T-cell memory formation after mild COVID-19. TCRdb itself ran the 5' RACE reads through MiXCR, one entry per CDR3 protein. The profile shows about 130,000 distinct CDR3 sequences, roughly 15% of them singletons. The sequenced sample was PBMCs or a T cell subset sorted from them (not recorded which). The source of these receptors is an adult woman who had mild COVID-19 (a few samples of this study predate the infection). Cell type and time point are not known.

The chain combines TRBV7-6 with TRBJ2-1; D assignment may be TRBD1 or TRBD2 (5 bases each). Trimming removed 1 base from V and 0 bases from J, with 10 bases in between. This CDR3 comprises 16 residues. CDR1 and CDR2 from the germline V gene are SGHVS and FNYEAQ. CDR3 residues: CASSLDGASSYNEQFF. The CDR3 DNA follows: TGTGCCAGCAGCTTAGACGGGGCAAGCTCCTACAATGAGCAGTTCTTC.

A few counts support this clonotype. This chain connects TRBV7-9 to TRBJ2-7; no clear D. Per germline, CDR1 SEHNR and CDR2 FQNEAQ (reference sequence). Trimming left V 5 bases short and J 5 bases short, with 13 bases between. The CDR3 consists of 13 residues. The CDR3 is CASSPPRYNEQYF. As DNA, the CDR3 is TGTGCCAGCAGCCCCCCTCGGTACAACGAGCAGTACTTC.